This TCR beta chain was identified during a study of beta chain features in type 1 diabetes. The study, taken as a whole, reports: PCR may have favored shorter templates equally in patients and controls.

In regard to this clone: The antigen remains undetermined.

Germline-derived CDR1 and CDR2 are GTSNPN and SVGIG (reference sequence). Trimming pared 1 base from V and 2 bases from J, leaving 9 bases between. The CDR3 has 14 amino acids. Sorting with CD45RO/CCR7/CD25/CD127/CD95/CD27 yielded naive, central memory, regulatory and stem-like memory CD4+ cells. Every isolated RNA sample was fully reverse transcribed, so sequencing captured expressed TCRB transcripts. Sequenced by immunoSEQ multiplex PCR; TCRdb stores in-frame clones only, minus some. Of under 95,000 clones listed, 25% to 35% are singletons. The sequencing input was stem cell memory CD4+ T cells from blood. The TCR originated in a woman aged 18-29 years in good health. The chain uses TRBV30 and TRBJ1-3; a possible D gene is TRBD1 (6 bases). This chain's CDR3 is CAWSAGHTGNTIYF. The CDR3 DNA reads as TGTGCCTGGAGTGCGGGACACACTGGAAACACCATATATTTT.